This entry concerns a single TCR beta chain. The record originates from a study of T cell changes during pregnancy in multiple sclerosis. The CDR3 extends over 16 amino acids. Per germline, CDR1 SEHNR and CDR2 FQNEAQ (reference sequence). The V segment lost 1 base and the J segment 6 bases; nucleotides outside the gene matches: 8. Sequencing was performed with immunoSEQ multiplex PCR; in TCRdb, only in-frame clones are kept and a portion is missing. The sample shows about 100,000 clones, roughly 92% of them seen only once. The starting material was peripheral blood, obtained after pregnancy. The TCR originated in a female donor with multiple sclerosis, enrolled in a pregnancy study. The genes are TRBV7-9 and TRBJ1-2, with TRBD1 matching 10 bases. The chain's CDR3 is CASSLDYWDRGDGYTF. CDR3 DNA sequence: TGTGCCAGCAGCTTAGATTATTGGGACAGGGGTGATGGCTACACCTTC.